A selection of T cell receptor beta chains follows, all from one sample in a study. TCRdb recomputed calls from the multiplex PCR reads with MiXCR, one row per CDR3 protein. The table records some 1,000 distinct CDR3 sequences, 0.6% to 0.9% of them present only once. The sequenced sample consisted of Tregs sorted from blood. The receptors shown here come from a female donor with breast cancer. Each CDR3 is given with its conserved first and last residue. A D gene is named only where the DNA matches it firmly. Clone sizes are shown as once, few or many counts, or a class when the clone is expanded.

TRBV12-3/TRBV12-4	TRBJ1-2	-	medium-sized	TGTGCCAGCAGTTTAGCACAAGGGGTTGACTATGGCTACACCTTC	CASSLAQGVDYGYTF
TRBV12-3/TRBV12-4	TRBJ1-2	-	medium-sized	TGTGCCAGCAGTTTAGATCCAGGGTCACACTATGGCTACACCTTC	CASSLDPGSHYGYTF
TRBV12-3/TRBV12-4	TRBJ1-2	-	medium-sized	TGTGCCAGCAGTTCGGACACCTATGGCTACACCTTC	CASSSDTYGYTF
TRBV12-3/TRBV12-4	TRBJ1-2	TRBD1	medium-sized	TGTGCCAGCAGTTTCAGGGACAGACAAGGCTACACCTTC	CASSFRDRQGYTF
TRBV12-3/TRBV12-4	TRBJ1-2	-	large	TGTGCCAGCAGTTCTTTGGGCACTAACTATGGCTACACCTTC	CASSSLGTNYGYTF
TRBV12-3/TRBV12-4	TRBJ1-2	-	medium-sized	TGTGCCAGCAGTCGGACCGGCGTGAACTATGGCTACACCTTC	CASSRTGVNYGYTF
TRBV12-3/TRBV12-4	TRBJ1-2	-	medium-sized	TGTGCCAGCAGTCCCAGGGTTGGTGGCTACACCTTC	CASSPRVGGYTF
TRBV12-3/TRBV12-4	TRBJ1-2	-	medium-sized	TGTGCCAGCAGTTTATCTGTAGGGTCGCACACCTTC	CASSLSVGSHTF
TRBV12-3/TRBV12-4	TRBJ1-2	-	medium-sized	TGTGCCAGCAGTCAGGAGTTAAGTAACTATGGCTACACCTTC	CASSQELSNYGYTF
TRBV12-3/TRBV12-4	TRBJ1-2	TRBD1	many	TGTGCCAGCAGACGGGACAGCCGCTATGGCTACACCTTC	CASRRDSRYGYTF
TRBV12-3/TRBV12-4	TRBJ1-2	TRBD1	large	TGTGCCAGCAGTCGACAGGGGATCTATGGCTACACCTTC	CASSRQGIYGYTF
TRBV12-3/TRBV12-4	TRBJ1-2	-	medium-sized	TGTGCCAGCAGTTTAACGACCCGTGGTGGCTACACCTTC	CASSLTTRGGYTF
TRBV12-3/TRBV12-4	TRBJ1-2	-	medium-sized	TGTGCCAGCAGTTTCGCCGCGACCCATGGCTACACCTTC	CASSFAATHGYTF
TRBV12-3/TRBV12-4	TRBJ1-2	TRBD1	medium-sized	TGTGCCAGCAGTAAAGGACAGGGGCGCTATGTTGGCTACACCTTC	CASSKGQGRYVGYTF
TRBV12-3/TRBV12-4	TRBJ1-2	-	large	TGTGCCAGCAGGGTGACAGGCTTGGGAGCTAACTATGGCTACACCTTC	CASRVTGLGANYGYTF
TRBV12-3/TRBV12-4	TRBJ1-2	-	many	TGTGCCAGCAGCCTGGGAGGGTCGATTAACTATGGCTACACCTTC	CASSLGGSINYGYTF
TRBV12-3/TRBV12-4	TRBJ1-2	-	medium-sized	TGTGCCAGCAGTATGACAGGATATGGCTACACCTTC	CASSMTGYGYTF
TRBV12-3/TRBV12-4	TRBJ1-2	-	large	TGTGCCAGCGGGAGGCATTCCGGCGTCGAAAGAATTTATGGCTACACCTTC	CASGRHSGVERIYGYTF